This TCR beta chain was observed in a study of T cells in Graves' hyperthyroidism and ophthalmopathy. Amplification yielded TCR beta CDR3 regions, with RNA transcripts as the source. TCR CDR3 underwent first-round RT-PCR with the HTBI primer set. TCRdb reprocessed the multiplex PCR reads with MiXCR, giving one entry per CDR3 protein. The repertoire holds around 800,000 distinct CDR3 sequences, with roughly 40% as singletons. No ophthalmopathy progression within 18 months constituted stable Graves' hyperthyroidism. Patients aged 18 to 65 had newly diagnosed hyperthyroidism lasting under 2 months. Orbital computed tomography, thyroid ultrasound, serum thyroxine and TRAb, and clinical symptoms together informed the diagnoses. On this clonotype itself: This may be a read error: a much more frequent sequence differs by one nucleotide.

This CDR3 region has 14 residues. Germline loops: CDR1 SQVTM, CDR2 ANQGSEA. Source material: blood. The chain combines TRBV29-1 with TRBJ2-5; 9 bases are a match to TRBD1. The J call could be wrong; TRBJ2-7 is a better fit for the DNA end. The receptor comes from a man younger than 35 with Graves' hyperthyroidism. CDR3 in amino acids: CSVALGTGSPEQYF. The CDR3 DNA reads TGCAGCGTTGCCCTCGGGACAGGGTCCCCCGAGCAGTACTTC.